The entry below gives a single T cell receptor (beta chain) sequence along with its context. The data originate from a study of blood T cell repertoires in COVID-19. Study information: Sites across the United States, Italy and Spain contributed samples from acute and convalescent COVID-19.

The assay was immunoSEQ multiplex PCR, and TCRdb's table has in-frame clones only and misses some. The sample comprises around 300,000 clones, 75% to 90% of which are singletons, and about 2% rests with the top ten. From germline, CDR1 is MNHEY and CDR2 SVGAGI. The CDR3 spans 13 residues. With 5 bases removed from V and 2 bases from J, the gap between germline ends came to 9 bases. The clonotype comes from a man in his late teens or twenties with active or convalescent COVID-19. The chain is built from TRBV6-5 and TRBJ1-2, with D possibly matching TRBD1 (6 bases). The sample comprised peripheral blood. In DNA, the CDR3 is TGTGCCAGCAGTCACAGGGAAAACTATGGCTACACCTTC. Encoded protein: CASSHRENYGYTF.